These 16 T cell receptor beta chains share one sample of origin, sequenced in a study of beta chain features in type 1 diabetes (dated by TCRdb to 2016 to 2019). Receptor libraries were prepared by the immunoSEQ multiplex PCR assay. All of the isolated RNA was reverse transcribed with the High Capacity cDNA Reverse Transcription Kit, so expressed TCRB transcripts were sequenced. This is the immuneACCESS table as TCRdb keeps it, with only in-frame sequences that have V and J called. A part of the clones is gone; compared with another copy, unresolved V genes explain less than half, and the rest is unexplained. The table for this sample lists 900,000 or so clones; roughly a sixth of them were counted only once. 0.02% to 0.03% of the sample is taken by the ten largest. What was sequenced was naive CD4+ T cells from blood. Read against the paper, the sample's cell subset or site label means: true naive CD4+ T cells. These receptors were obtained from a woman under 30 in good health.

The V gene is TRBV27, the J gene TRBJ2-3; D ambiguous. CDR3 size: 14 residues. V lost 2 bases and J 2 bases, leaving 8 bases between the germline ends. CDR1 MNHEY and CDR2 SMNVEV come from the germline V gene (reference sequence). The CDR3 nucleotides are TGTGCCAGCAGTTTAAAGGGCCCCACAGATACGCAGTATTTT. Translation: CASSLKGPTDTQYF.

V is TRBV5-6 and J is TRBJ2-1; 10 bases match TRBD2. Germline V lookup: CDR1 SGHDT, CDR2 YYEEEE. V lost 4 bases to trimming and J lost 3 bases; unmatched junction nucleotides: 10. This CDR3 is 17 amino acids long. The CDR3, as DNA: TGTGCCAGCAGCCCCCTAGCGGGAGTCCGGGACTACAATGAGCAGTTCTTC. Translating it yields CASSPLAGVRDYNEQFF.

This sequence joins TRBV6-5 and TRBJ1-2; a weak D match, TRBD1 (6 bases). Germline V CDR1 and CDR2: MNHEY, SVGAGI. V was clipped by 5 bases and J by 1 base, with 14 bases between them. The CDR3 has 15 residues. CDR3 bases: TGTGCCAGCAGTGTTTCGGGACATTTTAACTATGGCTACACCTTC. Translated: CASSVSGHFNYGYTF.

This chain joins TRBV2 and TRBJ2-1, with D uncertain. Trimming cost V 3 bases and J 6 bases, with 6 bases left between them. Germline lookup yields CDR1 SNHLY and CDR2 FYNNEI. The CDR3 is 12 amino acids. The CDR3, as DNA: TGTGCCAGCAGTGAGACTGGCAATGAGCAGTTCTTC. It specifies CASSETGNEQFF.

The chain uses TRBV19 and TRBJ2-1; no reliable D call. The germline V and J ends were trimmed by 7 bases and 7 bases, with 5 bases remaining between them. The germline CDR1 and CDR2 sequences are LNHDA and SQIVND (reference sequence). This CDR3 has 10 residues. The CDR3 region is CASKANEQFF. As DNA, the CDR3 is TGTGCCAGTAAGGCAAATGAGCAGTTCTTC.

This clone was seen more than once but under ten times. The chain combines TRBV5-1 with TRBJ2-7; the match to TRBD2 covers 8 bases. Germline values: CDR1 SGHRS, CDR2 YFSETQ. The V segment lost 2 bases and the J segment 3 bases; nucleotides outside the gene matches: 7. The CDR3 length is 15 residues. The CDR3 spells CASSFVAGTVYEQYF. The DNA for the CDR3 is TGCGCCAGCAGCTTCGTAGCGGGAACGGTCTACGAGCAGTACTTC.

The V gene is TRBV7-3, the J gene TRBJ2-1; no clear D. The germline V and J ends were trimmed by 5 bases and 3 bases, with 14 bases remaining between them. Germline CDR1 SGHTA, CDR2 FQGTGA. This CDR3 has 15 residues. The CDR3 DNA reads as TGTGCCAGCAGCGGCAGTAGTGGGCTCTACAATGAGCAGTTCTTC. Translated, it gives CASSGSSGLYNEQFF.

The chain employs TRBV4-3 and TRBJ2-7; maybe TRBD1 (6 bases). The CDR3 has 15 residues. V lost 4 bases to trimming and J lost 1 base, with 14 bases between them. Looked up from germline, CDR1 is LGHNA and CDR2 is YSLEER. This CDR3 is CASSRPRTVSYEQYF. CDR3 DNA: TGCGCCAGCAGCCGCCCGAGGACAGTATCCTACGAGCAGTACTTC.

Only a few counts were recorded for this clone. This chain connects TRBV6-6 to TRBJ1-2; a possible D gene is TRBD1 (6 bases). Germline V lookup: CDR1 MNHNY, CDR2 SVGAGI (reference sequence). The CDR3 extends over 16 amino acids. V was cut by 2 bases and J by 2 bases, with 15 bases left in between. The CDR3 here is CASSYPPGGTNYGYTF. The DNA of the CDR3 is TGTGCCAGCAGTTACCCCCCCGGGGGCACGAACTATGGCTACACCTTC.

This clone occurred a few times. This chain uses TRBV2 with TRBJ2-4; 12 bases line up with TRBD2. Germline CDR1 SNHLY, CDR2 FYNNEI. V shed 7 bases, J shed 0 bases, and the junction held 10 bases outside the gene matches. The CDR3 is made up of 18 amino acids. CDR3 in amino acids: CASKETSGRGVAKNIQYF. CDR3 coding DNA: TGTGCCAGCAAAGAGACTAGCGGGAGAGGGGTAGCCAAAAACATTCAGTACTTC. Full variable domain (rest looked up from reference TRBV2 and TRBJ2-4): EPEVTQTPSHQVTQMGQEVILRCVPISNHLYFYWYRQILGQKVEFLVSFYNNEISEKSEIFDDQFSVERPDGSNFTLKIRSTKLEDSAMYFCASKETSGRGVAKNIQYFGAGTRLSVL.

V usage is TRBV9 and J usage is TRBJ2-3; 8 nucleotides agree with TRBD1. CDR3 length: 13 amino acids. Germline loops: CDR1 SGDLS, CDR2 YYNGEE. With V trimmed by 4 bases and J by 4 bases, 2 bases remained unmatched. CDR3 nucleotide sequence: TGTGCCAGCAGCCCGGACAGGGCAGATACGCAGTATTTT. Translation: CASSPDRADTQYF.

This clone has just a few counts. V usage is TRBV27 and J usage is TRBJ2-1; D might be TRBD1 (6 bases). Germline V gives CDR1 MNHEY, CDR2 SMNVEV (reference sequence). CDR3 length: 15 residues. V was trimmed by 1 base and J by 4 bases, leaving 11 bases between them. The CDR3 spells CASSLLGRGYNEQFF. The CDR3 coding sequence is TGTGCCAGCAGTTTATTGGGCAGGGGATACAATGAGCAGTTCTTC.

The chain joins TRBV7-6 to TRBJ2-5; D gene ambiguous. Germline values: CDR1 SGHVS, CDR2 FNYEAQ. The CDR3 runs to 13 residues. The V gene lost 5 bases and the J gene lost 2 bases, with 9 bases spanning the gap. CDR3 sequence (DNA): TGTGCCAGCAGCCGCACAGAACAAGAGACCCAGTACTTC. Its protein is CASSRTEQETQYF.

This clone was seen only a few times. The chain carries TRBV2 and TRBJ2-5; D is unresolved. V was cut by 7 bases and J by 2 bases, with 5 bases left in between. Germline-derived CDR1 and CDR2 are SNHLY and FYNNEI. This CDR3 comprises 11 residues. The CDR3 sequence: CASKRQETQYF. CDR3 coding DNA: TGTGCCAGCAAGAGGCAAGAGACCCAGTACTTC.

Only a few counts were recorded for this clone. V is TRBV15 and J is TRBJ2-3; no clear D gene. The V end lost 0 bases, the J end lost 2 bases, and 15 bases lay between the germline ends. This CDR3 spans 17 amino acids. Germline V gene sequence: CDR1 LNHNV, CDR2 YYDKDF (reference sequence). In DNA, the CDR3 is TGTGCCACCAGCAGAGATGCGGTGCGTCTTTACACAGATACGCAGTATTTT. Translation gives CATSRDAVRLYTDTQYF.

The gene calls are TRBV28 and TRBJ2-5; D remains unclear. CDR3 size: 12 residues. Trimming pared 7 bases from V and 4 bases from J, leaving 10 bases between. In germline, CDR1 is MDHEN, CDR2 SYDVKM. CDR3 DNA: TGTGCCAGCAACCAACGTGGAGAGACCCAGTACTTC. Translated, it gives CASNQRGETQYF.